These 10 T cell receptor beta chains originate from one sample sequenced in a study of blood T cells in healthy people across ages. A sample-barcoded 5' primer and a J-beta primer mix were used in a second PCR of about 6 to 11 cycles. TCRdb re-derived calls from the 5' RACE reads in MiXCR, one entry per CDR3 protein. The sample lists about 1.8 million distinct CDR3 sequences; approximately 50% were seen once. Sequenced: blood. The receptors stem from a middle-aged woman in good health.

CDR3 region: CASRPGTAEGDTQYF. The CDR3 region has the DNA TGTGCCAGCAGACCGGGGACAGCCGAGGGGGATACGCAGTATTTT. This chain connects TRBV28 to TRBJ2-3; 7 bases line up with TRBD1. The ends lost 6 bases at V and 6 bases at J; junction bases unmatched: 12. Germline V lookup: CDR1 MDHEN, CDR2 SYDVKM. CDR3 length equals 15 residues.

The rearrangement joins TRBV9 to TRBJ2-5; D might be TRBD2 (6 bases). Germline assignment: CDR1 SGDLS and CDR2 YYNGEE. The CDR3 length is 14 residues. Trimming stripped 2 bases from V and 5 bases from J, with 13 bases between. DNA for the CDR3: TGTGCCAGCAGCGTTGGCAGGGAGGTTGAGACCCAGTACTTC. Encoded protein: CASSVGREVETQYF.

This clonotype was counted between two and nine times. The chain has TRBV29-1 and TRBJ2-3; a possible D gene is TRBD1 (7 bases). Germline V gives CDR1 SQVTM, CDR2 ANQGSEA. V was clipped by 1 base and J by 3 bases, with 17 bases between them. The CDR3 has 16 amino acids. CDR3 in amino acids: CSVEGWQGGGTDTQYF. The CDR3 DNA follows: TGCAGCGTTGAAGGCTGGCAGGGGGGTGGTACAGATACGCAGTATTTT.

The V call is TRBV20-1, the J call TRBJ1-2; D is uncertain. V lost 3 bases to trimming and J lost 1 base, with 9 bases between them. The CDR3 runs to 13 residues. Germline V gene lookup returns CDR1 DFQATT and CDR2 SNEGSKA (reference sequence). CDR3 residues: CSASSGFNYGYTF. The CDR3 coding sequence is TGCAGTGCTAGTTCCGGATTTAACTATGGCTACACCTTC.

This clonotype was counted a few times. V usage is TRBV18 and J usage is TRBJ1-2; possibly TRBD1 for D (6 bases). The V and J ends lost 4 bases and 5 bases respectively, with 17 bases between them. Per the germline V gene, CDR1 is KGHSH and CDR2 is LQKENI. The CDR3 runs to 15 residues. CDR3 nucleotides: TGTGCCAGCTCACTGGGACAAAGGATAACGTATGGCTACACCTTC. This encodes CASSLGQRITYGYTF.

This clonotype was picked up a small number of times. The chain employs TRBV6-5 and TRBJ1-2; the match to TRBD1 covers 8 bases. Germline-derived CDR1 and CDR2 are MNHEY and SVGAGI. The ends lost 6 bases at V and 6 bases at J; junction bases unmatched: 9. CDR3 length: 14 residues. Here the CDR3 reads CASSGDRTSHGYTF. CDR3 nucleotides: TGTGCCAGCAGCGGGGACAGGACCTCTCATGGCTACACCTTC.

The rearrangement uses TRBV10-3 and TRBJ1-6; no clear D. V lost 4 bases and J lost 7, with 11 bases in between. The germline gives CDR1 ENHRY, CDR2 SYGVKD. The CDR3 has 14 residues. The CDR3 sequence is CAISGTEMNSPLHF. CDR3 DNA sequence: TGTGCCATCAGTGGAACAGAGATGAATTCACCCCTCCACTTT.

This clonotype was detected only a few times. V usage is TRBV7-2 and J usage is TRBJ2-3; D gene ambiguous. This CDR3 has 12 amino acids. V shed 5 bases and J shed 6 bases, with 9 bases lying between them. In germline, CDR1 is SGHTA, CDR2 FQGNSA. CDR3: CASSPGWDTQYF. For the CDR3, the DNA is TGTGCCAGCAGCCCCGGTTGGGATACGCAGTATTTT.

This clonotype was recorded many times. The CDR3 region is CSARVSGVYQETQYF. The CDR3 nucleotides are TGCAGTGCTAGAGTCTCGGGGGTCTACCAAGAGACCCAGTACTTC. The chain combines TRBV20-1 with TRBJ2-5, with D maybe TRBD2 (6 bases). The ends were cut back, 1 base at V and 0 bases at J, with 12 bases in the middle. CDR3 length: 15 amino acids. The germline V gene encodes CDR1 DFQATT and CDR2 SNEGSKA (reference sequence).

This clonotype has a handful of counts. The V call is TRBV9, the J call TRBJ1-2, with 7 bases aligning to TRBD1. Germline V gene lookup returns CDR1 SGDLS and CDR2 YYNGEE. This CDR3 is built from 15 residues. With 0 bases clipped from V and 6 bases from J, the junction kept 8 bases outside the gene matches. This CDR3 reads CASSVDGTGTDGYTF. CDR3 in DNA: TGTGCCAGCAGCGTAGACGGGACCGGGACAGATGGCTACACCTTC.